A single TCR beta chain is shown here with its context. The antigen is not known. The data derive from a study of T cell responses to AZD1222 COVID-19 vaccine. Some clones are missing from TCRdb's copy, which holds only in-frame ones; the method was immunoSEQ multiplex PCR. This table has over 150,000 clones, about nine tenths appearing once. Trimming at V came to 6 bases and at J to 8 bases, leaving 8 bases not matched to a gene. In germline, CDR1 is MNHEY, CDR2 SVGAGI. The CDR3 totals 14 residues. Study observations and caveats: Seropositivity was recorded at baseline in only six AZD1222 recipients. Regions 160-218 and 743-854 dominated among vaccine-associated CD4 TCRs spanning spike. Rises in breadth and depth of Spike-specific TCRs came after two AZD1222 doses. White British donors predominated, females outnumbered males, and clonal diversity was possibly underestimated.

Source: peripheral blood, taken on day 0 of AZD1222 vaccination. The clonotype originates from an adult in good health. The chain combines TRBV6-5 with TRBJ1-4; TRBD1 matches at 8 bases. The CDR3 coding sequence is TGTGCCAGCAGCAAGGGGACAGGTCGAGAAAAACTGTTTTTT. This codes for CASSKGTGREKLFF.